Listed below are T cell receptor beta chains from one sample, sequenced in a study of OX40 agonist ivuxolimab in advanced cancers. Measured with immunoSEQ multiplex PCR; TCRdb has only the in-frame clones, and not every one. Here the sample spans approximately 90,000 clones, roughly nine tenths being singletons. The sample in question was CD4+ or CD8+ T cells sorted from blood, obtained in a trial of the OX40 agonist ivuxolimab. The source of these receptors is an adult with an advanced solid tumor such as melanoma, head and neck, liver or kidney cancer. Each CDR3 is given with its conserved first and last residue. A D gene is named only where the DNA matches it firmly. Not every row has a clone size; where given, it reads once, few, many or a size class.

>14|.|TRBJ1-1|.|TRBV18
TGTGCCAGCTCTCCCGGGGGGAGCAGGACTGAAGCTTTCTTT
CASSPGGSRTEAFF
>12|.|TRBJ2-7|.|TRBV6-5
TGTGCCAGCAGTTCTAGCACCGACGAGCAGTACTTC
CASSSSTDEQYF
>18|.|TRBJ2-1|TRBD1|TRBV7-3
TGTGCCAGCAGCTTAACGGGGTCAGGGGGCAGTCGGTGGAATGAGCAGTTCTTC
CASSLTGSGGSRWNEQFF
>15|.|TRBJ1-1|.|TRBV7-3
TGTGCCAGCAGCTTAATGGGTTCAGGAAACACTGAAGCTTTCTTT
CASSLMGSGNTEAFF
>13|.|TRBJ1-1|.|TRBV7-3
TGTGCCAGCAGCTTAATTCCGGACACTGAAGCTTTCTTT
CASSLIPDTEAFF
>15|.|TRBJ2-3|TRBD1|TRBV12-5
TGTGCTAGTGGGTATGACAGGGGGCATGCAGATACGCAGTATTTT
CASGYDRGHADTQYF
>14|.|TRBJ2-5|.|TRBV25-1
TGTGCCAGCAGTACCCTTGACACTGGGGAGACCCAGTACTTC
CASSTLDTGETQYF
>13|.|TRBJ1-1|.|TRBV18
TGTGCCAGCTCACCCCCGATGAACACTGAAGCTTTCTTT
CASSPPMNTEAFF
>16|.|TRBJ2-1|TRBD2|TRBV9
TGTGCCAGCAGCGTAACAATAGCGGGGGGCCGCAATGAGCAGTTCTTC
CASSVTIAGGRNEQFF
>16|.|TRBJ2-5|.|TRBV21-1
TGTGCCAGCAGCAAACCGGGCAGGGGCTACCAAGAGACCCAGTACTTC
CASSKPGRGYQETQYF
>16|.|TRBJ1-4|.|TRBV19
TGTGCCAGTACCCCCAGTATAACAGCCTTTAATGAAAAACTGTTTTTT
CASTPSITAFNEKLFF
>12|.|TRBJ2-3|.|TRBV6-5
TGTGCCAGCAGTTACCTGGCAGATACGCAGTATTTT
CASSYLADTQYF
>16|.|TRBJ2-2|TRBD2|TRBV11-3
TGTGCCAGCAGCGGGACTAGCGGGGGTAGCACCGGGGAGCTGTTTTTT
CASSGTSGGSTGELFF
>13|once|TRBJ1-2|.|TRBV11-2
TGTGCCAGCAGCTTAGCGAAGGGTGGTGGCTACACCTTC
CASSLAKGGGYTF
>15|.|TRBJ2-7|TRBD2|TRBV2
TGTGCCAGCGGGAAGGGCGGGAGTCCAAACTACGAGCAGTACTTC
CASGKGGSPNYEQYF
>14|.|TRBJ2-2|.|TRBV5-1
TGCGCCAGCAGCATCTCCCCGAACACCGGGGAGCTGTTTTTT
CASSISPNTGELFF
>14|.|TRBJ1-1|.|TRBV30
TGTGCCTGGAGGTTGAGGGGCGGTAGCACTGAAGCTTTCTTT
CAWRLRGGSTEAFF
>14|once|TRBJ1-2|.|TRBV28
TGTGCCAGCAGTCGACCGGACACAACCTATGGCTACACCTTC
CASSRPDTTYGYTF
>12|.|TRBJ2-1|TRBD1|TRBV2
TGTGCCAGCACCGAACCGACAGGGAATCAGTTCTTC
CASTEPTGNQFF
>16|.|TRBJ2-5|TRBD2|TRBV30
TGTGCCTGGAGTGCTTCCTGGGGAGGGGTTGGGGAGACCCAGTACTTC
CAWSASWGGVGETQYF
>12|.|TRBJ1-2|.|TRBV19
TGTGCCAGTAGTACCGGGACATGGGGCTACACCTTC
CASSTGTWGYTF
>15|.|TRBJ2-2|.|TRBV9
TGTGCCAGCAGCGGATCTTATTCGAACACCGGGGAGCTGTTTTTT
CASSGSYSNTGELFF
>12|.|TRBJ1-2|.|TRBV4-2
TGTGCCAGCAGCCCTGACGGAGGTAGCTACACCTTC
CASSPDGGSYTF
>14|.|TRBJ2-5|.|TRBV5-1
TGCGCCAGCCATAGCAGGGCAAAGAAAGAGACCCAGTACTTC
CASHSRAKKETQYF
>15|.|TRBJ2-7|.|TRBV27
TGTGCCAGCACTTTCAGGGCGGGACCTACCTACGAGCAGTACTTC
CASTFRAGPTYEQYF
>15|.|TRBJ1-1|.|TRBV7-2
TGTGCCAGCAGCAACTCCCACAGGATGAACACTGAAGCTTTCTTT
CASSNSHRMNTEAFF
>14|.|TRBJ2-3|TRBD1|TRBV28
TGTGCCAGCAGTTACGGACAGGGGGCACTTACGCAGTATTTT
CASSYGQGALTQYF
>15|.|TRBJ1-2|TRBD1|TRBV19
TGTGCCACCGCGGCGGACAGGGGCTGGACTTATGGCTACACCTTC
CATAADRGWTYGYTF
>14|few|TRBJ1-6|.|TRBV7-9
TGTGCCAGCTCGCTGGCAGGAGAGAATTCACCCCTCCACTTT
CASSLAGENSPLHF
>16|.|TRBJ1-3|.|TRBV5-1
TGCGCCAGCAGCTTGGCGGATGGGGGCTCTGGAAACACCATATATTTT
CASSLADGGSGNTIYF